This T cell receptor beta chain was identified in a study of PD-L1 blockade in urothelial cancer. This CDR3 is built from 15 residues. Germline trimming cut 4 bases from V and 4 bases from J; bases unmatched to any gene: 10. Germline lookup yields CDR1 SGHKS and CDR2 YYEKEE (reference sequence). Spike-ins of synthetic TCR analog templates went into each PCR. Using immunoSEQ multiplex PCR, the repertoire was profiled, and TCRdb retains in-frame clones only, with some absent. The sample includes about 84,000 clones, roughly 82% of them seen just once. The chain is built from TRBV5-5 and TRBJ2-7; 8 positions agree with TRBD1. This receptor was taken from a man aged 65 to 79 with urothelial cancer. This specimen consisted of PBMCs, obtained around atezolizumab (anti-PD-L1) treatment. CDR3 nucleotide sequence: TGTGCCAGCAGCCCACCGCAGGGGGCAAGGTACGAGCAGTACTTC. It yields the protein CASSPPQGARYEQYF.